A single sample gave rise to the 25 T cell receptor beta chains below, sequenced in a study of cytomegalovirus exposure and HLA in healthy donors. Sequenced by immunoSEQ multiplex PCR; TCRdb stores in-frame clones only, minus some. The sample lists 180,000 or so clones; approximately 86% were seen once. Material for sequencing was PBMCs. These receptors originate from a young man in good health and CMV-seropositive.

The chain recombines TRBV9 with TRBJ2-1; TRBD1 might be the D (6 bases). The CDR3 totals 17 residues. V was trimmed by 3 bases and J by 6 bases, leaving 22 bases between them. CDR1 SGDLS and CDR2 YYNGEE come from the germline V gene. For the CDR3, the DNA is TGTGCCAGCAGCGCCCCCTCGTTTGGGACATCAAGCAATGAGCAGTTCTTC. This gives the protein CASSAPSFGTSSNEQFF.

This rearrangement joins TRBV4-1 to TRBJ1-6, with TRBD1 as a possible D gene (5 bases). The V gene lost 3 bases and the J gene lost 6 bases, with 15 bases spanning the gap. Germline values: CDR1 MGHRA, CDR2 YSYEKL. This CDR3 spans 16 amino acids. The CDR3 reads CASSHLRELSNSPLHF. CDR3 coding DNA: TGCGCCAGCAGCCATCTCAGGGAGCTCAGTAATTCACCCCTCCACTTT.

A single count supports this clone. The CDR3 coding sequence is TGTGCCAGCAGTTTACCCCAAGACAGGTCCAGGGGCTACACCTTC. It codes for CASSLPQDRSRGYTF. The chain combines TRBV28 with TRBJ1-2; D possibly corresponds to TRBD1 (6 bases). The V end lost 2 bases, the J end lost 8 bases, and 18 bases lay between the germline ends. Looked up from germline, CDR1 is MDHEN and CDR2 is SYDVKM. The CDR3 extends over 15 amino acids.

The rearrangement uses TRBV9 and TRBJ2-1; possible D gene TRBD2, 5 bases. The V gene's germline CDR1 is SGDLS and CDR2 YYNGEE. The CDR3 runs to 16 residues. Trimming left V 4 bases short and J 5 bases short, with 19 bases between. For the CDR3, the DNA is TGTGCCAGCAGCACTAGTGAAGGAGCGGCCCACAATGAGCAGTTCTTC. This encodes CASSTSEGAAHNEQFF.

V and J are TRBV2 and TRBJ2-2; D call uncertain. This CDR3 is built from 15 residues. The germline V gene has CDR1 SNHLY and CDR2 FYNNEI. The V end lost 6 bases, the J end lost 0 bases, and 11 bases lay between the germline ends. In DNA form, the CDR3 reads TGTGCCAGCAGCCCATACAGTGCGAACACCGGGGAGCTGTTTTTT. As protein: CASSPYSANTGELFF.

The V and J genes are TRBV6-1 and TRBJ1-5; D is unresolved. This CDR3 comprises 13 residues. With 4 bases removed from V and 4 bases from J, the gap between germline ends came to 8 bases. Germline CDR1 MNHNS, CDR2 SASEGT. The CDR3 sequence: CASSAWVNQPQHF. CDR3 DNA: TGTGCCAGCAGTGCCTGGGTTAATCAGCCCCAGCATTTT.

The chain has TRBV5-1 and TRBJ1-6, with 8 bases that match TRBD1. Trimming took 0 bases from V and 5 from J; bases not matched to a gene: 4. The CDR3 sequence is 16 residues long. Germline V gene sequence: CDR1 SGHRS, CDR2 YFSETQ. The CDR3, as DNA: TGCGCCAGCAGCTTGGGGACAGGGACGAATAATTCACCCCTCCACTTT. Translation: CASSLGTGTNNSPLHF.

CDR3 residues: CSVEDRTKEKLFF. The CDR3 region has the DNA TGCAGCGTTGAAGACAGAACGAAGGAAAAACTGTTTTTT. The rearrangement links TRBV29-1 to TRBJ1-4; D gene unclear. Per germline, CDR1 SQVTM and CDR2 ANQGSEA. The CDR3 has 13 amino acids. V was shortened by 0 bases and J by 8 bases, with 10 bases between the two germline ends.

The V and J genes are TRBV6-1 and TRBJ2-7; a possible D gene is TRBD2 (5 bases). Per germline, CDR1 MNHNS and CDR2 SASEGT. The CDR3 totals 15 residues. V dropped 6 bases and J dropped 4 bases, with 19 bases sitting between them. DNA of the CDR3: TGTGCCAGCAGGGGAGAGCTCAATATCGGATACGAGCAGTACTTC. The encoded protein is CASRGELNIGYEQYF.

This clone showed up just a few times. The gene calls are TRBV7-9 and TRBJ1-2; 7 bases align to TRBD1. Losses at the gene ends were 2 bases for V and 2 bases for J; bases not matched to a gene: 2. The germline CDR1 and CDR2 sequences are SEHNR and FQNEAQ (reference sequence). The CDR3 extends over 14 amino acids. In nucleotides, the CDR3 is TGTGCCAGCAGCTTACAGGGGGTAAACTATGGCTACACCTTC. Residues: CASSLQGVNYGYTF.

The chain employs TRBV27 and TRBJ2-3; TRBD1 is a possible D gene (6 bases). The CDR3 consists of 13 residues. CDR1 and CDR2 from the germline V gene are MNHEY and SMNVEV (reference sequence). Trimming pared 7 bases from V and 8 bases from J, leaving 16 bases between. CDR3 sequence: CASIRTTGGTQYF. DNA of the CDR3: TGTGCCAGCATCCGAACGACAGGCGGTACGCAGTATTTT.

The chain combines TRBV7-2 with TRBJ2-1; 11 nucleotides match TRBD2. V lost 0 bases, J lost 6 bases, and 1 base stayed unmatched. The CDR3 is 15 amino acids. Per the germline V gene, CDR1 is SGHTA and CDR2 is FQGNSA. DNA of the CDR3: TGTGCCAGCAGCTTAGCTAGCGGGGGGGCCAATGAGCAGTTCTTC. This codes for CASSLASGGANEQFF.

This chain uses TRBV9 with TRBJ2-1; 7 bases are shared with TRBD1. V shed 1 base and J 4 bases; nucleotides not matched to a gene: 8. Germline assignment: CDR1 SGDLS and CDR2 YYNGEE. CDR3 length: 16 residues. In DNA form, the CDR3 reads TGTGCCAGCAGCGTATTAGTAGGGGGCGGATACAATGAGCAGTTCTTC. This gives the protein CASSVLVGGGYNEQFF.

J is TRBJ2-7 and V is TRBV2; a possible D gene is TRBD1 (6 bases). V lost 10 bases and J 4 bases, leaving 17 bases between the germline ends. The CDR3 contains 13 residues. In germline, CDR1 is SNHLY, CDR2 FYNNEI. In nucleotides, the CDR3 is TGTGCCACCCAAGAGATAACAGGGTACGAGCAGTACTTC. It translates to CATQEITGYEQYF.

This rearrangement joins TRBV27 to TRBJ2-7; D is possibly TRBD1 or TRBD2 (7 bases each). V lost 5 bases, J lost 6 bases, and 20 bases lay in between. The CDR3 extends over 15 amino acids. From germline, CDR1 is MNHEY and CDR2 SMNVEV (reference sequence). The chain's CDR3 is CASSDRRGREFEQYF. For the CDR3, the DNA is TGTGCCAGCAGTGACAGGAGGGGGCGGGAGTTCGAGCAGTACTTC.

The count of this clone is one. The chain couples TRBV29-1 to TRBJ1-1; D is ambiguous. This CDR3 contains 12 residues. Per the germline V gene, CDR1 is SQVTM and CDR2 is ANQGSEA. Trimming pared 0 bases from V and 10 bases from J, leaving 12 bases between. For the CDR3, the DNA is TGCAGCGTTGAAGACACAAGGAGCGGAGCTTTCTTT. Translated, it gives CSVEDTRSGAFF. Looking up the rest from reference TRBV29-1 and TRBJ1-1 gives the full variable domain: SAVISQKPSRDICQRGTSLTIQCQVDSQVTMMFWYRQQPGQSLTLIATANQGSEATYESGFVIDKFPISRPNLTFSTLTVSNMSPEDSSIYLCSVEDTRSGAFFGQGTRLTVV.

The chain uses TRBV9 and TRBJ2-5; 10 nucleotides line up with TRBD1. The germline CDR1 and CDR2 sequences are SGDLS and YYNGEE. V lost 3 bases to trimming and J lost 4 bases; unmatched junction nucleotides: 6. This CDR3 is built from 15 residues. In DNA form, the CDR3 reads TGTGCCAGCAGCGGATCCGGGACAGGGGCAGAGACCCAGTACTTC. Amino acid sequence: CASSGSGTGAETQYF.

For the CDR3, the DNA is TGTGCCAGCAGCAGCCCCGGGACAGGGTCCTACGAGCAGTACTTC. This gives the protein CASSSPGTGSYEQYF. The V call is TRBV5-4, the J call TRBJ2-7; 9 bases fit TRBD1. V lost 4 bases and J lost 1; bases outside the gene matches: 6. CDR1 SGHNT and CDR2 YYREEE come from the germline V gene (reference sequence). There are 15 residues in the CDR3. Together with reference TRBV5-4 and TRBJ2-7, the CDR3 gives the full variable domain: ETGVTQSPTHLIKTRGQQVTLRCSSQSGHNTVSWYQQALGQGPQFIFQYYREEENGRGNFPPRFSGLQFPNYSSELNVNALELDDSALYLCASSSPGTGSYEQYFGPGTRLTVT.

This chain uses TRBV27 with TRBJ2-6; possibly TRBD2 for D (7 bases). This CDR3 is 15 amino acids long. V was cut by 1 base and J by 13 bases, with 17 bases left in between. Germline V gene lookup returns CDR1 MNHEY and CDR2 SMNVEV (reference sequence). The DNA for the CDR3 is TGTGCCAGCAGTTTATGGGGGGGGCGCCTTGGTGTCCTGACTTTC. This sequence encodes CASSLWGGRLGVLTF.

The rearrangement links TRBV5-4 to TRBJ2-1; 8 nucleotides agree with TRBD2. With V trimmed by 0 bases and J by 8 bases, 1 base remained unmatched. Germline V gene sequence: CDR1 SGHNT, CDR2 YYREEE (reference sequence). The CDR3 is 13 amino acids. DNA for the CDR3: TGTGCCAGCAGCTTGGGGCGGGGGGATGAGCAGTTCTTC. Translation: CASSLGRGDEQFF.

The chain couples TRBV11-2 to TRBJ2-7, with D tentatively TRBD2 (5 bases). CDR3 length: 17 amino acids. Germline V CDR1 and CDR2: SGHAT, FQNNGV. V was clipped by 1 base and J by 0 bases, with 16 bases between them. CDR3 sequence (DNA): TGTGCCAGCAGCTTAGCCCCCGTGGGCGAGGGCTCCTACGAGCAGTACTTC. Translating gives CASSLAPVGEGSYEQYF.

The V and J genes are TRBV4-2 and TRBJ2-1; no clear D gene. This CDR3 is built from 16 residues. V was shortened by 0 bases and J by 0 bases, with 9 bases between the two germline ends. Germline V CDR1 and CDR2: LGHNA, YNFKEQ. CDR3 coding DNA: TGTGCCAGCAGCCAAGAGTCAGGAGACTCCTACAATGAGCAGTTCTTC. This encodes CASSQESGDSYNEQFF.

The chain uses TRBV7-2 and TRBJ2-7; 10 bases line up with TRBD1. J was trimmed by 6 bases and V by 1 base; bases with no gene match: 6. Per the germline V gene, CDR1 is SGHTA and CDR2 is FQGNSA. The length of the CDR3 is 15 residues. The CDR3 DNA follows: TGTGCCAGCAGCTTAGAGGGACAGGGGTTAGGCGAGCAGTACTTC. It specifies CASSLEGQGLGEQYF.

The gene calls are TRBV15 and TRBJ2-1; D might be TRBD2 (5 bases). Trimming took off 1 base at V and 6 bases at J, with 16 bases between the two ends. CDR1 is LNHNV and CDR2 is YYDKDF in the germline V gene (reference sequence). CDR3 length: 16 amino acids. CDR3 coding DNA: TGTGCCACCAGCAGAGTGGGAGTCAAGGGTAGCAATGAGCAGTTCTTC. Translating gives CATSRVGVKGSNEQFF.

This clone was recorded a few times. The chain has TRBV5-1 and TRBJ1-2, with TRBD1 as a possible D gene (5 bases). Trimming cost V 4 bases and J 3 bases, with 10 bases left between them. CDR3 size: 13 residues. Germline lookup yields CDR1 SGHRS and CDR2 YFSETQ. The CDR3 nucleotides read TGCGCCAGCAGCCCCTTGGGGGACTATGGCTACACCTTC. Translating gives CASSPLGDYGYTF.